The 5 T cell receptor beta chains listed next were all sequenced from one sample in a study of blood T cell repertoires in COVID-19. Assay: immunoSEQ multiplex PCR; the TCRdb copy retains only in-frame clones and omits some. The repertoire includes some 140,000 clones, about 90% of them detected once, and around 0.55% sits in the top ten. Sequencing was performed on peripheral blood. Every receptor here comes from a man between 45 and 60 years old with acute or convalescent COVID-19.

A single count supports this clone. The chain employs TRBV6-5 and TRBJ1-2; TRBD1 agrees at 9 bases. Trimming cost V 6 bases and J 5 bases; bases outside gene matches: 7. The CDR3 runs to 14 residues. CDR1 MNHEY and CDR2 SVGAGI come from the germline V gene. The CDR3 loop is CASRTGGATYGYTF. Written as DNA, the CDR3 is TGTGCCAGCAGAACAGGGGGCGCAACGTATGGCTACACCTTC.

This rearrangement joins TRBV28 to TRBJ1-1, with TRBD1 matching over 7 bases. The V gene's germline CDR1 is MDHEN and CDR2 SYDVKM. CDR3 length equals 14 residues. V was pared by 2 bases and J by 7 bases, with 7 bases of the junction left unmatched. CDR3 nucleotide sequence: TGTGCCAGCAGTTTACGCTTTAACAGGGGTGAAGCTTTCTTT. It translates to CASSLRFNRGEAFF.

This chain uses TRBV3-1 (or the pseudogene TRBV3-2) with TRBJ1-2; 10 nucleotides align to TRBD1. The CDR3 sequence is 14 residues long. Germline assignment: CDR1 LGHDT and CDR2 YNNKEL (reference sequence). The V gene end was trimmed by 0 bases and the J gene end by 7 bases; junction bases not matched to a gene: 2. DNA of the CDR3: TGTGCCAGCAGCCAAGAGGACAGGGGGTTTGGCTACACCTTC. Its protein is CASSQEDRGFGYTF.

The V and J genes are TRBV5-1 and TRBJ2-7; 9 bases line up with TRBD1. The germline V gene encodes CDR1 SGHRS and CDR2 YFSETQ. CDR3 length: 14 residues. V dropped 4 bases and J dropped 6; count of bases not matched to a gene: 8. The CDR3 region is CASSTGTGLSEQYF. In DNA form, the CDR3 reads TGCGCCAGCAGCACCGGGACAGGGCTCTCCGAGCAGTACTTC.

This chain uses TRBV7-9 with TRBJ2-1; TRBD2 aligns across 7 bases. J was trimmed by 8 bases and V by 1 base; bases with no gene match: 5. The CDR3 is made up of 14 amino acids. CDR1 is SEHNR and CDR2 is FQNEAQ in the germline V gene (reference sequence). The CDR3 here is CASSLDTRGDEQFF. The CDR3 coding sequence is TGTGCCAGCAGCTTAGACACCCGGGGGGATGAGCAGTTCTTC.